Following are 9 T cell receptor beta chains from one sample sequenced in a study of OX40 agonist ivuxolimab in advanced cancers. Profiled with immunoSEQ multiplex PCR; TCRdb holds only in-frame clones, not every one. The data show nearly 110,000 clones, approximately 90% seen once. The sequencing used CD4+ or CD8+ T cells sorted from blood, collected in a trial of the OX40 agonist ivuxolimab. The source is an adult with an advanced solid tumor such as melanoma, head and neck, liver or kidney cancer.

V and J are TRBV19 and TRBJ2-5; TRBD1 might be the D (6 bases). In germline, CDR1 is LNHDA, CDR2 SQIVND (reference sequence). With 0 bases removed from V and 7 bases from J, the gap between germline ends came to 6 bases. This CDR3 region has 12 residues. This CDR3 is CASSIEGGTQYF. The CDR3 DNA reads as TGTGCCAGTAGTATAGAAGGGGGGACCCAGTACTTC. Looking up the rest from reference TRBV19 and TRBJ2-5 gives the full variable domain: DGGITQSPKYLFRKEGQNVTLSCEQNLNHDAMYWYRQDPGQGLRLIYYSQIVNDFQKGDIAEGYSVSREKKESFPLTVTSAQKNPTAFYLCASSIEGGTQYFGPGTRLLVL.

The chain carries TRBV28 and TRBJ2-5; D is possibly TRBD2 (6 bases). The CDR3 totals 15 residues. CDR1 MDHEN and CDR2 SYDVKM come from the germline V gene. Trimming cost V 6 bases and J 5 bases, with 19 bases left between them. The CDR3 DNA sequence: TGTGCCAGCAGCCCCTCGGGGGAATCTAAGGAGACCCAGTACTTC. Translating it yields CASSPSGESKETQYF.

Concerning this clone: Mismatch with germline at one junction end may stem from a read error. This chain uses TRBV28 with TRBJ2-5; the D gene could be TRBD1 or TRBD2 (5 bases each). The length of the CDR3 is 13 residues. The germline V gene encodes CDR1 MDHEN and CDR2 SYDVKM. CDR3 nucleotides: TGTGCCAGCCAACTAGGGGTTTTGGTCCCCCTTAACTTC. This codes for CASQLGVLVPLNF.

The CDR3 loop is CATSSPNKGATNEKLFF. The CDR3 coding sequence is TGTGCCACCAGCAGCCCGAATAAGGGGGCAACTAATGAAAAACTGTTTTTT. J is TRBJ1-4 and V is TRBV15; weak D call: TRBD1 (6 bases). The V gene lost 3 bases and the J gene lost 0 bases, with 14 bases spanning the gap. The CDR3 totals 17 residues. Germline V CDR1 and CDR2: LNHNV, YYDKDF (reference sequence).

The V and J genes are TRBV7-2 and TRBJ2-3; the D is unclear. The CDR3 runs 14 residues. Germline CDR1 is SGHTA and CDR2 is FQGNSA. V was trimmed by 2 bases and J by 0 bases, leaving 6 bases between them. The chain's CDR3 is CASSLLSSTDTQYF. CDR3 sequence (DNA): TGTGCCAGCAGCTTACTCAGCAGCACAGATACGCAGTATTTT.

This clone is a singleton in its sample. V and J are TRBV7-9 and TRBJ1-2; D is unclear. The CDR3 length is 12 residues. Germline V gives CDR1 SEHNR, CDR2 FQNEAQ (reference sequence). With 1 base removed from V and 4 bases from J, the gap between germline ends came to 4 bases. This chain's CDR3 is CASSLGGYGYTF. In nucleotides, the CDR3 is TGTGCCAGCAGCTTAGGGGGCTATGGCTACACCTTC. The entire variable domain, with the rest obtained from reference TRBV7-9 and TRBJ1-2, is as follows: DTGVSQNPRHKITKRGQNVTFRCDPISEHNRLYWYRQTLGQGPEFLTYFQNEAQLEKSRLLSDRFSAERPKGSFSTLEIQRTEQGDSAMYLCASSLGGYGYTFGSGTRLTVV.

The CDR3 is CAWRDLIGDISEKLFF. The CDR3 nucleotides read TGTGCCTGGAGGGATCTTATCGGGGACATAAGTGAAAAACTGTTTTTT. The J gene is TRBJ1-4, the V gene TRBV30; D may be TRBD1 (6 bases). The CDR3 is made up of 16 amino acids. V shed 3 bases and J shed 7 bases, with 21 bases lying between them. Per germline, CDR1 GTSNPN and CDR2 SVGIG (reference sequence).

The count of this clone is one. The rearrangement joins TRBV7-3 to TRBJ2-1; tentatively, D is TRBD1 (6 bases). From germline, CDR1 is SGHTA and CDR2 FQGTGA. V was clipped by 5 bases and J by 0 bases, with 11 bases between them. This CDR3 contains 15 residues. The CDR3 DNA reads as TGTGCCAGCAGCCTCGACAGGATCTCCTACAATGAGCAGTTCTTC. Translated: CASSLDRISYNEQFF.

This sequence joins TRBV11-2 and TRBJ2-2; no firm D call. The CDR3 runs to 12 residues. CDR1 and CDR2 from the germline V gene are SGHAT and FQNNGV. V was cut by 5 bases and J by 6 bases, with 7 bases left in between. The DNA for the CDR3 is TGTGCCAGCAGCCCTAGGCCCGGGGAGCTGTTTTTT. It codes for CASSPRPGELFF.